Many counts were recorded for the clone carrying this T cell receptor (beta chain). This sample stems from a study of blood T cell repertoires in COVID-19. Across the whole study: Sources were T cells, B-cell-depleted T cells, or PBMCs; the material itself was cDNA or gDNA.

As handled by the study authors: Amplification of reference gene primers provided the estimated nucleated cell counts. Generated by immunoSEQ multiplex PCR, the TCRdb table keeps only in-frame clones and is missing some. The V and J calls and the clone size are those of that table, but D and trimming were determined from the DNA. The repertoire has roughly 570,000 clones, around nine tenths of them found once; the top ten carry roughly 7.3%. The CDR3 contains 12 residues. Trimming left V 4 bases short and J 3 bases short, with 6 bases between. The germline V gene encodes CDR1 SGHRS and CDR2 YFSETQ. Sequencing used peripheral blood. This TCR was recovered from a woman aged 45-59 years with COVID-19, enrolled during active disease. The chain is built from TRBV5-1 and TRBJ2-3; unclear D gene. CDR3 region: CASSERTDTQYF. The CDR3 DNA follows: TGCGCCAGCAGCGAACGGACAGATACGCAGTATTTT.